The rows below give T cell receptor beta chains drawn from one sample of a study of T cells in Graves' hyperthyroidism and ophthalmopathy. One entry per CDR3 protein results from TCRdb running MiXCR on the multiplex PCR reads. In the table there are 300,000 to 350,000 distinct CDR3 sequences, roughly a fifth of which are singletons. Specimen: blood. These receptors all come from a woman aged 45-60 years with Graves' hyperthyroidism. Each CDR3 is given with its conserved first and last residue.

J gene | V gene | CDR3 protein
TRBJ2-5 | TRBV4-1 | CASSLGVPTNQETQYF
TRBJ2-1 | TRBV6-6 | CASSYSSWNEQFF
TRBJ1-4 | TRBV5-5 | CASSPGLWGEKLFF
TRBJ2-5 | TRBV6-1 | CASSLQGLAVETQYF
TRBJ2-5 | TRBV11-3 | CASRFPGRKTQYF
TRBJ2-3 | TRBV20-1 | CSAREAGAGHKYSYTDTQYF
TRBJ1-6 | TRBV3-1 | CASSTGQSNSPLHF
TRBJ2-5 | TRBV11-1 | CASSLSSGAGPQYF
TRBJ2-3 | TRBV27 | CASTPLVAGGDTQYF
TRBJ1-6 | TRBV18 | CASSPTRGAESPLHF
TRBJ1-1 | TRBV12-3/TRBV12-4 | CASSLGGDTEAFF
TRBJ1-3 | TRBV5-1 | CASRTRGPGNTIYF
TRBJ1-4 | TRBV27 | CASKVLGIEKLFF
TRBJ2-2 | TRBV4-1 | CASSRHGLGDTGELFF
TRBJ1-1 | TRBV15 | CATSSQNTEAFF
TRBJ1-3 | TRBV9 | CASSNRPTSGNTIYF
TRBJ2-2 | TRBV19 | CASSRGQPNTGELFF
TRBJ1-5 | TRBV6-2/TRBV6-3 | CASSSLVQPQHF
TRBJ2-1 | TRBV6-1 | CASSKRGGSYNEQFF
TRBJ2-3 | TRBV20-1 | CSAPQPTYPDTQYF
TRBJ2-3 | TRBV4-2 | CASSQDGGTGTQYF
TRBJ2-3 | TRBV20-1 | CSARSGGADTQYF
TRBJ2-2 | TRBV12-3/TRBV12-4 | CASSFTPVERARKEVGELFF